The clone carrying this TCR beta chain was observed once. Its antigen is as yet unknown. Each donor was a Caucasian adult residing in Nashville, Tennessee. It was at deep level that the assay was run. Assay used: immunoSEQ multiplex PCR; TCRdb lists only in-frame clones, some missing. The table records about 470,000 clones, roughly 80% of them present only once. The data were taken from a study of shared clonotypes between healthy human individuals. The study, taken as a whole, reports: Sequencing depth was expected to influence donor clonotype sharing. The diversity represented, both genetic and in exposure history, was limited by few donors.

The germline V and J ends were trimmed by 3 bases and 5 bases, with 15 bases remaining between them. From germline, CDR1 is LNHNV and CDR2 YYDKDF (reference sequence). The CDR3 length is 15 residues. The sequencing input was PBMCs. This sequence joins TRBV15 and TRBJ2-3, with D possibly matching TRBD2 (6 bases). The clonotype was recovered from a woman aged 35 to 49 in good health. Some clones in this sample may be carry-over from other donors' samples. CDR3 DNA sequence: TGTGCCACCAGCAGGGAGGGTCTCGCGGGAGATACGCAGTATTTT. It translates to CATSREGLAGDTQYF.